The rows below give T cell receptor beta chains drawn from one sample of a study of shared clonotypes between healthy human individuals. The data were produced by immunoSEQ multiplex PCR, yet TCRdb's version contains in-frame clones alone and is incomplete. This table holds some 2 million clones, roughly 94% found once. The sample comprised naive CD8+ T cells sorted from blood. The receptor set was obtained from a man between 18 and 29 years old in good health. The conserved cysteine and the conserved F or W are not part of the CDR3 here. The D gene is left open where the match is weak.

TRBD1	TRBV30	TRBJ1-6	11	AWSPPGGSPLH
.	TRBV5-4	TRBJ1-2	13	ASSLELKGGYGYT
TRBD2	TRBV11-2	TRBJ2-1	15	ASSLEGAGLAPAGQF
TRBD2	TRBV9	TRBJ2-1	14	ASSVGASGGVYEQF
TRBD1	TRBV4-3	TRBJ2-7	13	ASSQDRRTGDEQY
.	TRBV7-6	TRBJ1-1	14	ASSSSSAPGVAEAF
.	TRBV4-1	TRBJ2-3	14	ASSQKGGKSTDTQY
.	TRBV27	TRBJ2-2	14	ASSSLGVVGTGELF
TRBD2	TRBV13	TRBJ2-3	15	ASSSVTGTSDGGTQY
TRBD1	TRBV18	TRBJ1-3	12	ASSPRQGENTIY
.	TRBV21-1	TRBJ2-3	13	ASSKAGMATDTQY
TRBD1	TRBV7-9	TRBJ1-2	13	ASSSTGQANYGYT
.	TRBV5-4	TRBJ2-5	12	ASSFWGFQETQY
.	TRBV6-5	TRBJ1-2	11	AIKSGFYDGYT
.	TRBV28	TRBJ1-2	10	ASSLRGQGVY